These 29 T cell receptor beta chains share one sample of origin, sequenced in a study of T cells in Graves' hyperthyroidism and ophthalmopathy. Amplification of TCR beta CDR3 regions used RNA as the template. TCR CDR3 regions were first amplified by RT-PCR with HTBI primers. MiXCR was run by TCRdb on the multiplex PCR reads, yielding one entry per CDR3 protein. The repertoire consists of around 280,000 distinct CDR3 sequences, with 10% to 15% occurring once and the leading ten covering roughly 8.5%. Sequences were obtained from blood. These receptors came from a woman under 40 with Graves' hyperthyroidism that later progressed to Graves' ophthalmopathy.

About this clonotype itself: One end of the junction fails to match germline, which may point to a read error. The chain combines TRBV12-3 or TRBV12-4 with TRBJ2-3, with D unclear. The CDR3 loop spans 12 amino acids. For the CDR3, the DNA is TGTGCCAGCGCCTTAAGCATAGATACGCAGTATTTT. Encoded protein: CASALSIDTQYF.

This clonotype was observed many times. V usage is TRBV11-3 and J usage is TRBJ2-2; D call uncertain. Germline loops: CDR1 SGHNT, CDR2 YENEEA. The CDR3 is 14 amino acids. With 3 bases removed from V and 0 bases from J, the gap between germline ends came to 5 bases. In nucleotides, the CDR3 is TGTGCCAGCAGCTTCGCCGCGAACACCGGGGAGCTGTTTTTT. It is translated as CASSFAANTGELFF.

The chain carries TRBV29-1 and TRBJ2-3; D perhaps matches TRBD2 (6 bases). The germline V and J ends were trimmed by 3 bases and 6 bases, with 7 bases remaining between them. CDR1 and CDR2 from the germline V gene are SQVTM and ANQGSEA. The CDR3 extends over 11 amino acids. The CDR3 spells CSVEEGDTQYF. CDR3 sequence (DNA): TGCAGCGTTGAGGAGGGGGATACGCAGTATTTT.

This clonotype was counted at least ten times. The genes are TRBV20-1 and TRBJ1-5; D call uncertain. This CDR3 has 17 amino acids. Between the trimmed V and J ends, which lost 3 bases and 0 bases, there was a span of 18 bases. Germline values: CDR1 DFQATT, CDR2 SNEGSKA (reference sequence). CDR3 DNA sequence: TGCAGTGCTAGCCGTTTACCTAACAGATATAGCAATCAGCCCCAGCATTTT. This codes for CSASRLPNRYSNQPQHF.

This clonotype has at least ten counts. The CDR3 DNA follows: TGTGCCTGGAGTTTCTACGGGGCTGGGTCTTTCTTT. It specifies CAWSFYGAGSFF. This chain links TRBV30 with TRBJ1-1; D might be TRBD1 (5 bases). The CDR3 loop spans 12 amino acids. V was trimmed by 2 bases and J by 12 bases, leaving 16 bases between them. The germline V gene encodes CDR1 GTSNPN and CDR2 SVGIG (reference sequence).

This clonotype was picked up many times. The chain uses TRBV12-3 or TRBV12-4 and TRBJ2-3; 13 bases are a match to TRBD2. The CDR3 runs to 18 residues. V lost 6 bases, J lost 1 base, and 10 bases stayed unmatched. The CDR3 nucleotides are TGTGCCAGCAGCCTTCTCAGGACTAGCGGGGGAGGCACAGATACGCAGTATTTT. Encoded protein: CASSLLRTSGGGTDTQYF.

This clonotype was detected many times. The genes are TRBV20-1 and TRBJ2-1; no clear D gene. CDR3 length: 16 amino acids. CDR1 is DFQATT and CDR2 is SNEGSKA in the germline V gene (reference sequence). The V end lost 3 bases, the J end lost 6 bases, and 21 bases lay between the germline ends. The CDR3 region has the DNA TGCAGTGCTAGCTCGCCCGACCAGATTAACGCCAATGAGCAGTTCTTC. Amino acids: CSASSPDQINANEQFF.

The rearrangement uses TRBV27 and TRBJ1-2; weak D call: TRBD1 (6 bases). V lost 3 bases and J lost 8, with 19 bases in between. The CDR3 has 15 amino acids. Germline V lookup: CDR1 MNHEY, CDR2 SMNVEV (reference sequence). Here the CDR3 DNA reads TGTGCCAGCAGTTTCGCCAGGGGCTCCCGGAGAGGCTACACCTTC. Amino acids: CASSFARGSRRGYTF.

This clonotype was seen at least ten times. The J gene is TRBJ1-4, the V gene TRBV28, with D perhaps matching TRBD1 (6 bases). There are 16 residues in the CDR3. Germline V gives CDR1 MDHEN, CDR2 SYDVKM. The V gene lost 2 bases and the J gene lost 2 bases, with 12 bases spanning the gap. CDR3 sequence (DNA): TGTGCCAGCAGTTTAGGGGCAGGGGCTACTAATGAAAAACTGTTTTTT. As protein: CASSLGAGATNEKLFF.

The CDR3 DNA follows: TGTGCCAGCAGTTACCCAGGGGGATCCTACGAGCAGTACTTC. Its translation is CASSYPGGSYEQYF. V gene TRBV6-2 or TRBV6-3 combines with J gene TRBJ2-7, with TRBD1 matching over 7 bases. With V trimmed by 2 bases and J by 1 base, 2 bases remained unmatched. Looked up from germline, CDR1 is MNHEY and CDR2 is SVGEGT. The CDR3 runs to 14 residues.

The J gene is TRBJ2-7, the V gene TRBV20-1, with 7 bases aligning to TRBD1. J was trimmed by 6 bases and V by 3 bases; bases with no gene match: 11. Looked up from germline, CDR1 is DFQATT and CDR2 is SNEGSKA (reference sequence). The CDR3 totals 14 residues. Here the CDR3 reads CSARGPGGFSEQYF. CDR3 coding DNA: TGCAGTGCTAGGGGGCCAGGGGGTTTCTCCGAGCAGTACTTC.

Many counts were recorded for this clonotype. The chain has TRBV12-3 or TRBV12-4 and TRBJ1-6; TRBD1 matches at 7 bases. The CDR3 loop spans 14 amino acids. Trimming at V came to 5 bases and at J to 10 bases, leaving 8 bases not matched to a gene. The CDR3 DNA reads TGTGCCAGCAGTCCCGGACAGGAGGTCTCACCCCTCCACTTT. As protein: CASSPGQEVSPLHF.

This clonotype was seen at least ten times. The chain uses TRBV20-1 and TRBJ2-7, with 7 bases lining up with TRBD2. Germline V gene sequence: CDR1 DFQATT, CDR2 SNEGSKA (reference sequence). V lost 6 bases to trimming and J lost 4 bases; unmatched junction nucleotides: 12. The CDR3 spans 14 residues. The CDR3 loop is CSARLLANGYEQYF. CDR3 nucleotide sequence: TGCAGTGCGAGACTACTAGCGAACGGATACGAGCAGTACTTC.

This clonotype was recorded at least ten times. The J gene is TRBJ1-1, the V gene TRBV18; D gene unclear. CDR3 length equals 15 residues. Between the trimmed V and J ends, which lost 0 bases and 2 bases, there was a span of 10 bases. Germline loops: CDR1 KGHSH, CDR2 LQKENI. Written as DNA, the CDR3 is TGTGCCAGCTCACCACCGTCCGCCGGAAACACTGAAGCTTTCTTT. This sequence encodes CASSPPSAGNTEAFF.

This clonotype was seen at least ten times. V usage is TRBV3-1 and J usage is TRBJ2-3, with D uncertain. The CDR3 totals 13 residues. V was trimmed by 2 bases and J by 4 bases, leaving 7 bases between them. Germline V gene data show CDR1 as LGHDT and CDR2 as YNNKEL (reference sequence). CDR3 DNA: TGTGCCAGCAGCCAATTTGTTTCAGATACGCAGTATTTT. This codes for CASSQFVSDTQYF.

There are many counts of this clonotype. This chain joins TRBV20-1 and TRBJ1-5; D is ambiguous. Trimming left V 3 bases short and J 6 bases short, with 6 bases between. The CDR3 consists of 11 residues. CDR1 and CDR2 (germline): DFQATT, SNEGSKA (reference sequence). The CDR3 protein is CSARFGQPQHF. The CDR3 region has the DNA TGCAGTGCTAGGTTCGGTCAGCCCCAGCATTTT.

This clonotype has at least ten counts. V gene TRBV28 combines with J gene TRBJ2-3, with a weak D call TRBD1 (5 bases). The ends were cut back, 5 bases at V and 3 bases at J, with 18 bases in the middle. The CDR3 covers 16 residues. From germline, CDR1 is MDHEN and CDR2 SYDVKM. CDR3 DNA sequence: TGTGCCAGCAGTCCGGATTGGGGCCCGGTAACAGATACGCAGTATTTT. Translated, it gives CASSPDWGPVTDTQYF.

The rearrangement uses TRBV6-2 or TRBV6-3 and TRBJ2-7; 9 nucleotides match TRBD1. This CDR3 has 15 amino acids. Trimming cost V 2 bases and J 3 bases; bases outside gene matches: 5. Germline assignment: CDR1 MNHEY and CDR2 SVGEGT. The CDR3 DNA sequence: TGTGCCAGCAGTTACATAGGACAGGGGAACTACGAGCAGTACTTC. Its protein is CASSYIGQGNYEQYF.

This clonotype was counted ten times or more. The chain carries TRBV7-2 and TRBJ1-5; TRBD1 is a possible D gene (6 bases). This CDR3 is built from 14 residues. The germline CDR1 and CDR2 sequences are SGHTA and FQGNSA. Trimming removed 5 bases at V and 3 bases at J, with 11 bases between. CDR3 amino acids: CASSDRTANQPQHF. Here the CDR3 DNA reads TGTGCCAGCAGCGACCGGACAGCCAATCAGCCCCAGCATTTT.

This clonotype was recorded at least ten times. The rearrangement joins TRBV7-2 to TRBJ2-1, with D hard to call. Germline CDR1 and CDR2: SGHTA and FQGNSA. The CDR3 length is 16 residues. The V end was cut by 1 base, the J end by 9 bases, with 19 bases between. The CDR3 DNA sequence: TGTGCCAGCAGCTTAGGGGCATCATTGGTCTTTAGTGAGCAGTTCTTC. Encoded protein: CASSLGASLVFSEQFF.

This clonotype was counted only a few times. The rearrangement joins TRBV19 to TRBJ2-1; TRBD2 matches at 9 bases. Losses at the gene ends were 3 bases for V and 6 bases for J; bases not matched to a gene: 3. CDR1 and CDR2 (germline): LNHDA, SQIVND (reference sequence). The CDR3 is 14 amino acids. DNA of the CDR3: TGTGCCAGTAGTATTACTAGCGGGCTCAATGAGCAGTTCTTC. This codes for CASSITSGLNEQFF.

This clonotype was observed many times. V is TRBV6-1 and J is TRBJ2-6; TRBD2 is a possible D gene (6 bases). Trimming removed 5 bases from V and 0 bases from J, with 20 bases in between. Per germline, CDR1 MNHNS and CDR2 SASEGT. The length of the CDR3 is 19 residues. The CDR3 DNA sequence: TGTGCCAGCAGTCCCCAAGGAGGGCCGCTACACTCTGGGGCCAACGTCCTGACTTTC. Protein sequence: CASSPQGGPLHSGANVLTF.

This clonotype was counted at least ten times. The rearrangement uses TRBV2 and TRBJ2-1; a weak D match, TRBD2 (6 bases). Trimming removed 5 bases from V and 8 bases from J, with 16 bases in between. The germline CDR1 and CDR2 sequences are SNHLY and FYNNEI. This CDR3 region has 14 residues. The CDR3 here is CASSTETRGDEQFF. CDR3 coding DNA: TGTGCCAGCAGTACGGAGACTAGAGGCGATGAGCAGTTCTTC.

At least ten counts were recorded for this clonotype. The J gene is TRBJ2-5, the V gene TRBV18, with D hard to call. Germline V gene lookup returns CDR1 KGHSH and CDR2 LQKENI. V was clipped by 1 base and J by 0 bases, with 12 bases between them. The CDR3 length is 16 residues. The CDR3, as DNA: TGTGCCAGCTCACCACTTGGGGAAGGTCACCAAGAGACCCAGTACTTC. It translates to CASSPLGEGHQETQYF.

The rearrangement uses TRBV27 and TRBJ2-2, with 10 bases fitting TRBD2. The CDR3 extends over 16 amino acids. The V gene end was trimmed by 6 bases and the J gene end by 4 bases; junction bases not matched to a gene: 8. CDR1 is MNHEY, CDR2 SMNVEV, per germline (reference sequence). DNA for the CDR3: TGTGCCAGCAGAGCACCGGGACTAGCGAGCACCGGGGAGCTGTTTTTT. This encodes CASRAPGLASTGELFF.

This clonotype was seen at least ten times. The CDR3 nucleotides are TGTGCCAGCATAAGGGACAGGCGGTTCCAAGAGACCCAGTACTTC. It is translated as CASIRDRRFQETQYF. V and J are TRBV28 and TRBJ2-5; 8 positions match TRBD1. This CDR3 has 15 residues. V lost 7 bases and J lost 1; bases outside the gene matches: 8. Germline V CDR1 and CDR2: MDHEN, SYDVKM.

This clonotype has ten or more counts. V is TRBV7-2 and J is TRBJ2-3; D perhaps matches TRBD2 (5 bases). The germline CDR1 and CDR2 sequences are SGHTA and FQGNSA. The CDR3 totals 15 residues. Trimming shortened V by 5 bases and J by 4 bases, and 16 bases separated the two germline ends. The CDR3 loop reads CASSRPGRRPDTQYF. The DNA for the CDR3 is TGTGCCAGCAGCCGCCCGGGGAGACGGCCAGATACGCAGTATTTT.

The V gene is TRBV6-9, the J gene TRBJ1-5; D is possibly TRBD1 (6 bases). Trimming shortened V by 7 bases and J by 6 bases, and 13 bases separated the two germline ends. Germline-derived CDR1 and CDR2 are MNHGY and SVAAGI. The CDR3 is made up of 13 amino acids. CDR3 protein: CASMITGFQPQHF. The CDR3 nucleotides read TGTGCCAGCATGATTACAGGGTTTCAGCCCCAGCATTTT.

In the case of this clonotype: Its ends do not fully match the called genes, so a read error is possible. The chain joins TRBV20-1 to TRBJ1-1; D is uncertain. The CDR3 contains 16 residues. The germline CDR1 and CDR2 sequences are DFQATT and SNEGSKA (reference sequence). The CDR3 region is CSAFIGPRGKNTGAFF. DNA of the CDR3: TGCAGTGCTTTCATTGGCCCGAGAGGGAAGAACACTGGAGCTTTCTTT.